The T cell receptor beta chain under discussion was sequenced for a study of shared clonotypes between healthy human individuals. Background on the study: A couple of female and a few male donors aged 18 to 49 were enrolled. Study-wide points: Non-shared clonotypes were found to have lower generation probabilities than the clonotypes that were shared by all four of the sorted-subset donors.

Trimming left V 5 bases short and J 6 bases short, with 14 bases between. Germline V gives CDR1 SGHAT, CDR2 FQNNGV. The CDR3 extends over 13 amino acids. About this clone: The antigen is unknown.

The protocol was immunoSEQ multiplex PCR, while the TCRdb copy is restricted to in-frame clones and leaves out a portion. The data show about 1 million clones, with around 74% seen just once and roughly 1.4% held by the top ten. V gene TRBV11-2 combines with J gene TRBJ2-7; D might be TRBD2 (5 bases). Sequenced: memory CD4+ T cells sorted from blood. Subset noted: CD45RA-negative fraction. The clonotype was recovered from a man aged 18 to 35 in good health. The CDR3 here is CASSPPRRGEQYF. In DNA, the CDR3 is TGTGCCAGCAGCCCCCCTCGTCGGGGCGAGCAGTACTTC.